This T cell receptor (beta chain) was identified in a study of T cell repertoires in cytomegalovirus infection. Study-level findings and limits: There were HLA-C-restricted CMV-specific TCR beta clonotypes dominating the ex vivo response. CMV carriers with the relevant HLA were identified by cumulative public TCR beta family frequency.

In its sample, this clonotype was seen many times. Its antigen is undetermined. TCRdb reprocessed the reads with MiXCR, giving one entry per CDR3 protein. The sample lists around 71,000 distinct CDR3 sequences, more than 20% occurring once. The sequence came from a human donor in good health (CMV status not recorded). Some clones in this sample may be carry-over from other donors' samples. The input for sequencing was CD8+ T cells from cultured PBMCs, taken from culture after CMV antigen stimulation.

CDR3 in DNA: TGTGCCAGCAGCTTTAATCAACGGAACACTGAAGCTTTCTTT. Translation: CASSFNQRNTEAFF. The chain carries TRBV7-8 and TRBJ1-1; no firm D call. The CDR3 sequence is 14 residues long. In germline, CDR1 is SGHVS, CDR2 FQNEAQ. V was pared by 3 bases and J by 1 base, with 9 bases between.